This T cell receptor (beta chain) came from a study of blood T cell repertoires in COVID-19. At the level of the study: Both acute and convalescent COVID-19 samples were obtained from the United States, Italy and Spain.

The germline V and J ends were trimmed by 4 bases and 8 bases, with 11 bases remaining between them. The CDR3 has 12 residues. Germline V gene sequence: CDR1 SNHLY, CDR2 FYNNEI. The assay was immunoSEQ multiplex PCR, and TCRdb's table has in-frame clones only and misses some. The table has 150,000 to 200,000 clones, about 80% seen once; the top ten hold around 7.9%. This clonotype was sampled from a woman between 50 and 59 years old with active or convalescent COVID-19. The specimen sequenced was peripheral blood. The chain has TRBV2 and TRBJ1-1; weak D call: TRBD1 (5 bases). The chain's CDR3 is CASSAGGWEAFF. The CDR3 DNA reads TGTGCCAGCAGTGCGGGGGGTTGGGAAGCTTTCTTT.